This T cell receptor (beta chain) was sequenced for a study of cytomegalovirus exposure and HLA in healthy donors. Samples came from healthy bone marrow donors. This clone was counted between two and nine times. The CDR3 spans 16 residues. The germline CDR1 and CDR2 sequences are SGHRS and YFSETQ. The PCR contained 60 Vbeta and 13 Jbeta primers. Libraries were prepared by immunoSEQ multiplex PCR; TCRdb keeps only in-frame clonotypes and omits some of them. The sample shows some 180,000 clones, about four fifths of them seen only once. The sequence was collected from a woman aged 25 to 39 in good health and CMV-seronegative. The specimen was PBMCs. The genes are TRBV5-1 and TRBJ2-5; the match to TRBD2 covers 14 bases. Judging by the DNA end, TRBJ2-7 fits better; the J call may be wrong. This CDR3 is CASSLGGTSGGYEQYF. CDR3 in DNA: TGCGCCAGCAGCTTGGGGGGGACTAGCGGGGGCTACGAGCAGTACTTC.